This T cell receptor beta chain was identified in a study of cytomegalovirus exposure and HLA in healthy donors. Study outcomes and limitations: A reported reduction in N-insertions relative to the 666-donor mean was seen in an Asian-associated ancestry cluster in a later analysis. The only immune exposure information that was available was CMV serostatus. TCR beta V- and J-gene trimming was later associated with a missense DCLRE1C variant.

Turning to this clone: Its antigen is not identified.

CDR1 is MNHEY, CDR2 SVGAGI, per germline. The CDR3 runs 13 residues. V was trimmed by 5 bases and J by 2 bases, leaving 9 bases between them. In the PCR, 60 Vbeta and 13 Jbeta primers were used. Authors' data handling: Tens of millions of unique TCR beta chains, 10 million to 13 million of them shared, were counted by a later analysis. The assay was immunoSEQ multiplex PCR, and TCRdb's table has in-frame clones only and misses some. The V and J calls and clone size come from that table; D and trimming were worked out from the DNA. The repertoire holds roughly 160,000 clones, with over 70% as singletons.

This TCR came from a boy between 2 and 10 years old in good health and CMV-seronegative. Sequencing was performed on PBMCs. The chain couples TRBV6-5 to TRBJ1-2, with a tentative D call TRBD1 (6 bases). Here the CDR3 reads CASSQTGNYGYTF. In DNA, the CDR3 is TGTGCCAGCAGTCAAACAGGGAACTATGGCTACACCTTC.